This entry lists 29 T cell receptor beta chains sequenced from one sample in a study of T cell responses to AZD1222 COVID-19 vaccine. Here immunoSEQ multiplex PCR was the method, and the copy in TCRdb shows in-frame clones only, minus some. The sample consists of approximately 80,000 clones, approximately 83% of them appearing once. Here the sequenced sample was peripheral blood, taken 28 days after the second AZD1222 dose. The receptors stem from an adult who received the AZD1222 COVID-19 vaccine.

This clone showed up just a few times. The V call is TRBV30, the J call TRBJ1-3; D remains ambiguous. With 4 bases removed from V and 0 bases from J, the gap between germline ends came to 4 bases. This CDR3 spans 12 amino acids. The V gene's germline CDR1 is GTSNPN and CDR2 SVGIG (reference sequence). The CDR3: CAWKASGNTIYF. DNA for the CDR3: TGTGCCTGGAAGGCCTCTGGAAACACCATATATTTT. The whole variable domain, remainder taken from reference TRBV30 and TRBJ1-3, is SQTIHQWPATLVQPVGSPLSLECTVEGTSNPNLYWYRQAAGRGLQLLFYSVGIGQISSEVPQNLSASRPQDRQFILSSKKLLLSDSGFYLCAWKASGNTIYFGEGSWLTVV.

The chain recombines TRBV28 with TRBJ1-3; D gene unclear. Germline V gives CDR1 MDHEN, CDR2 SYDVKM. The length of the CDR3 is 12 residues. V was shortened by 4 bases and J by 4 bases, with 5 bases between the two germline ends. CDR3 sequence (DNA): TGTGCCAGCAGTTCACTGGGAAACACCATATATTTT. Its protein is CASSSLGNTIYF.

This chain joins TRBV12-5 and TRBJ1-1; 8 bases agree with TRBD1. With 1 base clipped from V and 5 bases from J, the junction kept 3 bases outside the gene matches. There are 14 residues in the CDR3. Per germline, CDR1 LGHNT and CDR2 FRNRAP. The CDR3 DNA sequence: TGTGCTAGTGGTTTGGGGACAGGGACAACTGAAGCTTTCTTT. This codes for CASGLGTGTTEAFF.

The DNA for the CDR3 is TGTGCCACCAGACCTTCGATCACAGGGCTCTATGGCTACACCTTC. It specifies CATRPSITGLYGYTF. The chain links TRBV15 to TRBJ1-2; the D gene is possibly TRBD1 (6 bases). Germline V gene data show CDR1 as LNHNV and CDR2 as YYDKDF (reference sequence). Trimming left V 6 bases short and J 4 bases short, with 18 bases between. CDR3 length equals 15 residues.

The chain is built from TRBV5-1 and TRBJ2-1, with D hard to call. The germline V gene encodes CDR1 SGHRS and CDR2 YFSETQ. The CDR3 loop spans 15 amino acids. With 0 bases removed from V and 8 bases from J, the gap between germline ends came to 15 bases. The CDR3 reads CASSLEVPPYDEQFF. The DNA of the CDR3 is TGCGCCAGCAGCTTGGAGGTCCCCCCGTATGATGAGCAGTTCTTC.

The chain employs TRBV7-3 and TRBJ2-1; 9 bases align to TRBD1. Germline CDR1 reads SGHTA; CDR2 reads FQGTGA. The J segment lost 5 bases and the V segment lost 5 bases, leaving 7 bases of the junction unmatched. This CDR3 has 15 residues. The CDR3 nucleotides read TGTGCCAGCAGCCCCGGGACAGGGTCCAACAATGAGCAGTTCTTC. Amino acid sequence: CASSPGTGSNNEQFF.

The rearrangement joins TRBV11-2 to TRBJ1-5; D gene uncertain. Germline CDR1 and CDR2: SGHAT and FQNNGV. The V and J ends lost 0 bases and 7 bases respectively, with 7 bases between them. There are 13 residues in the CDR3. The CDR3 DNA reads TGTGCCAGCAGCTTAGATAGGCTACAGCCCCAGCATTTT. This encodes CASSLDRLQPQHF.

The chain links TRBV28 to TRBJ2-2, with D unresolved. The CDR3 runs 15 residues. Germline CDR1 reads MDHEN; CDR2 reads SYDVKM. The ends were cut back, 6 bases at V and 3 bases at J, with 14 bases in the middle. The CDR3 nucleotides are TGTGCCAGCAGCAGTGGACGGAGAGACACCGGGGAGCTGTTTTTT. Protein: CASSSGRRDTGELFF.

The chain has TRBV7-2 and TRBJ2-7; 8 bases fit TRBD2. The CDR3 has 14 residues. With 5 bases clipped from V and 3 bases from J, the junction kept 6 bases outside the gene matches. The germline CDR1 and CDR2 sequences are SGHTA and FQGNSA. The CDR3 here is CASSNSGINYEQYF. The CDR3, as DNA: TGTGCCAGCAGCAATAGCGGGATTAACTACGAGCAGTACTTC.

The DNA of the CDR3 is TGTGCCAGCAGCCCTCGTTCGTCACACACCGGGGAGCTGTTTTTT. The encoded protein is CASSPRSSHTGELFF. The chain combines TRBV9 with TRBJ2-2, with unresolved D. V lost 4 bases and J 3 bases, leaving 13 bases between the germline ends. Germline CDR1 and CDR2: SGDLS and YYNGEE. The CDR3 consists of 15 residues.

This clone has just one count. V and J are TRBV7-8 and TRBJ2-1, with TRBD2 matching 9 bases. The CDR3 runs 14 residues. With 0 bases clipped from V and 11 bases from J, the junction kept 5 bases outside the gene matches. Germline assignment: CDR1 SGHVS and CDR2 FQNEAQ. In DNA, the CDR3 is TGTGCCAGCAGCTTAGCGCGGAGCGGGAGGAAGCAGTTCTTC. Protein: CASSLARSGRKQFF.

This clone was found a few times. This chain connects TRBV11-3 to TRBJ1-6; no reliable D call. V lost 0 bases, J lost 10 bases, and 4 bases lay in between. CDR3 length: 12 residues. The germline CDR1 and CDR2 sequences are SGHNT and YENEEA. CDR3 region: CASSLEFSPLHF. The DNA for the CDR3 is TGTGCCAGCAGCTTAGAGTTCTCACCCCTCCACTTT. Full variable domain (rest looked up from reference TRBV11-3 and TRBJ1-6): EAGVVQSPRYKIIEKKQPVAFWCNPISGHNTLYWYLQNLGQGPELLIRYENEEAVDDSQLPKDRFSAERLKGVDSTLKIQPAELGDSAVYLCASSLEFSPLHFGNGTRLTVT.

The rearrangement uses TRBV6-5 and TRBJ2-7; D remains ambiguous. The CDR3 runs 12 residues. Germline CDR1 reads MNHEY; CDR2 reads SVGAGI. The V end was cut by 6 bases, the J end by 3 bases, with 9 bases between. For the CDR3, the DNA is TGTGCCAGCAGCGACGGTAGCTACGAGCAGTACGTC. Protein sequence: CASSDGSYEQYV.

The DNA for the CDR3 is TGTGCCAGCAGTTACTCGGACAGGGCTGGAAACACCATATATTTT. Translated, it gives CASSYSDRAGNTIYF. The chain recombines TRBV6-5 with TRBJ1-3; 8 bases line up with TRBD1. Unmatched junction bases numbered 0, after V lost 0 bases and J lost 2 bases. Germline V gives CDR1 MNHEY, CDR2 SVGAGI. This CDR3 spans 15 amino acids.

This clone was counted a single time. The rearrangement uses TRBV11-2 and TRBJ1-3; unclear D gene. The V gene's germline CDR1 is SGHAT and CDR2 FQNNGV. V lost 4 bases, J lost 4 bases, and 17 bases lay in between. This CDR3 has 16 amino acids. DNA of the CDR3: TGTGCCAGCAGCTGGAACGTTAACAGTGGAGGAAACACCATATATTTT. Its translation: CASSWNVNSGGNTIYF.

The table lists this clone with a few counts. The V gene is TRBV19, the J gene TRBJ1-3; the match to TRBD1 covers 7 bases. V was clipped by 4 bases and J by 4 bases; unmatched bases: 7. CDR3 length: 15 residues. Germline CDR1 reads LNHDA; CDR2 reads SQIVND (reference sequence). The CDR3 is CASSTGQVYGNTIYF. CDR3 coding DNA: TGTGCCAGTAGTACCGGACAGGTATACGGAAACACCATATATTTT.

In this sample, this clone turned up once. J is TRBJ1-4 and V is TRBV2, with D uncertain. This CDR3 contains 12 residues. V shed 5 bases and J shed 6 bases, with 7 bases lying between them. The germline CDR1 and CDR2 sequences are SNHLY and FYNNEI. The CDR3 loop is CASSYSDEKLFF. The CDR3 DNA follows: TGTGCCAGCAGTTACAGCGATGAAAAACTGTTTTTT.

This clone was found once. V and J are TRBV5-1 and TRBJ1-1, with D unclear. Trimming took 0 bases from V and 8 from J, leaving 11 bases between them. The CDR3 extends over 13 amino acids. CDR1 SGHRS and CDR2 YFSETQ come from the germline V gene. CDR3 residues: CASSLVGGREAFF. Here the CDR3 DNA reads TGCGCCAGCAGCTTGGTCGGAGGGCGAGAAGCTTTCTTT. Together with reference TRBV5-1 and TRBJ1-1, the CDR3 gives the full variable domain: KAGVTQTPRYLIKTRGQQVTLSCSPISGHRSVSWYQQTPGQGLQFLFEYFSETQRNKGNFPGRFSGRQFSNSRSEMNVSTLELGDSALYLCASSLVGGREAFFGQGTRLTVV.

The chain uses TRBV28 and TRBJ1-5; D gene unclear. Between the trimmed V and J ends, which lost 3 bases and 2 bases, there was a span of 11 bases. Germline V gene sequence: CDR1 MDHEN, CDR2 SYDVKM. There are 15 residues in the CDR3. CDR3 sequence: CASSFDTPGNQPQHF. The CDR3 DNA reads as TGTGCCAGCAGTTTTGACACCCCGGGCAATCAGCCCCAGCATTTT. The complete variable domain, with remaining parts taken from reference TRBV28 and TRBJ1-5, reads DVKVTQSSRYLVKRTGEKVFLECVQDMDHENMFWYRQDPGLGLRLIYFSYDVKMKEKGDIPEGYSVSREKKERFSLILESASTNQTSMYLCASSFDTPGNQPQHFGDGTRLSIL.

This chain uses TRBV4-3 with TRBJ2-1, with 10 nucleotides matching TRBD2. This CDR3 is built from 14 residues. The germline V gene encodes CDR1 LGHNA and CDR2 YSLEER. V lost 4 bases to trimming and J lost 8 bases; unmatched junction nucleotides: 5. CDR3 sequence reads: CASSPAGGPYEQFF. Written as DNA, the CDR3 is TGCGCCAGCAGCCCAGCGGGAGGGCCCTATGAGCAGTTCTTC.

This chain connects TRBV12-3 or TRBV12-4 to TRBJ1-1; TRBD1 matches 7 bases. J gave up 9 bases and V 6 bases, and 7 bases lay outside the gene matches. The CDR3 is 12 amino acids. The CDR3 sequence: CASSTRDRKAFF. In DNA form, the CDR3 reads TGTGCCAGCAGCACTCGGGACAGAAAAGCTTTCTTT.

The V gene is TRBV3-1 (or the pseudogene TRBV3-2), the J gene TRBJ2-1, with 7 bases aligning to TRBD2. Unmatched junction bases numbered 1, after V lost 1 base and J lost 7 bases. Per the germline V gene, CDR1 is LGHDT and CDR2 is YNNKEL (reference sequence). The CDR3 spans 13 residues. In DNA form, the CDR3 reads TGTGCCAGCAGCCAAGCTAGCGGAAATGAGCAGTTCTTC. Its translation: CASSQASGNEQFF.

The chain carries TRBV11-3 and TRBJ1-2; D may be TRBD1 (5 bases). V lost 4 bases and J 2 bases, leaving 23 bases between the germline ends. The CDR3 runs to 18 residues. CDR1 is SGHNT and CDR2 is YENEEA in the germline V gene. CDR3 bases: TGTGCCAGCAGCTCGTCCTTGAGGGGCCTACATTTCAACTATGGCTACACCTTC. Its protein product is CASSSSLRGLHFNYGYTF.

The V call is TRBV9, the J call TRBJ1-1; 9 bases line up with TRBD1. V dropped 5 bases and J dropped 6; count of bases not matched to a gene: 2. Per the germline V gene, CDR1 is SGDLS and CDR2 is YYNGEE. The CDR3 is 12 residues long. CDR3 region: CASRGQGAEAFF. CDR3 in DNA: TGTGCCAGCAGGGGACAGGGCGCTGAAGCTTTCTTT.

The V call is TRBV2, the J call TRBJ2-1; tentatively, D is TRBD2 (6 bases). V dropped 6 bases and J dropped 7 bases, with 16 bases sitting between them. This CDR3 is built from 14 residues. Germline V gene lookup returns CDR1 SNHLY and CDR2 FYNNEI. The CDR3 spells CASRGVLAGNEQFF. In nucleotides, the CDR3 is TGTGCCAGCAGAGGGGTACTAGCAGGTAATGAGCAGTTCTTC.

The genes are TRBV28 and TRBJ1-5; D gene uncertain. Trimming cost V 5 bases and J 10 bases, with 12 bases left between them. CDR1 is MDHEN and CDR2 is SYDVKM in the germline V gene. The CDR3 contains 12 residues. The CDR3 here is CASSPRIFPQHF. The CDR3 region has the DNA TGTGCCAGCAGTCCTAGGATCTTTCCCCAGCATTTT.

The chain is built from TRBV27 and TRBJ1-6; possibly TRBD1 for D (5 bases). The V gene's germline CDR1 is MNHEY and CDR2 SMNVEV (reference sequence). The CDR3 covers 12 residues. V gave up 8 bases and J gave up 7 bases, with 9 bases separating them. This CDR3 is CASRNRNSPLHF. The DNA of the CDR3 is TGTGCCAGCCGCAACAGGAATTCACCCCTCCACTTT.

About this clone itself: This sample also contains other DNA sequences that code for the same CDR3. V usage is TRBV15 and J usage is TRBJ1-3; D is uncertain. V was shortened by 1 base and J by 0 bases, with 7 bases between the two germline ends. Germline V gene data show CDR1 as LNHNV and CDR2 as YYDKDF (reference sequence). The CDR3 extends over 15 amino acids. The CDR3 nucleotides read TGTGCCACCAGCAGAGTCAGAGGCTCTGGAAACACCATATATTTT. Translated: CATSRVRGSGNTIYF.

Written as DNA, the CDR3 is TGTGCCAGCAGCTTAGGTCCGCAAGAGACCCAGTACTTC. It translates to CASSLGPQETQYF. The chain combines TRBV7-2 with TRBJ2-5; unclear D gene. The CDR3 runs to 13 residues. Germline CDR1 SGHTA, CDR2 FQGNSA. Trimming removed 1 base from V and 2 bases from J, with 5 bases in between.